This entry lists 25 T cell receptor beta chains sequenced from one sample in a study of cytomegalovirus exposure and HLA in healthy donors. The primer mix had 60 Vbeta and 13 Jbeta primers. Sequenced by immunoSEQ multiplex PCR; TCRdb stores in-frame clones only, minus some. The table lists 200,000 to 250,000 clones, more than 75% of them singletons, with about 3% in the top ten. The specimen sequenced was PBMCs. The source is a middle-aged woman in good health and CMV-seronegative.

The CDR3 protein is CATIQPGLAYNEQFF. In DNA, the CDR3 is TGTGCCACCATTCAACCGGGACTAGCTTACAATGAGCAGTTCTTC. This chain connects TRBV6-1 to TRBJ2-1; 9 bases agree with TRBD2. The length of the CDR3 is 15 residues. Germline loops: CDR1 MNHNS, CDR2 SASEGT. The V and J ends lost 10 bases and 4 bases, in that order; junction bases with no gene match: 11.

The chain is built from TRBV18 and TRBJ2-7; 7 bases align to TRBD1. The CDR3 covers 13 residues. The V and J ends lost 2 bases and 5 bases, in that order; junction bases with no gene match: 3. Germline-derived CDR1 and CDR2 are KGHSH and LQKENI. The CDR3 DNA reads TGTGCCAGCTCACCAAACACAGGGGACGAGCAGTACTTC. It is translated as CASSPNTGDEQYF.

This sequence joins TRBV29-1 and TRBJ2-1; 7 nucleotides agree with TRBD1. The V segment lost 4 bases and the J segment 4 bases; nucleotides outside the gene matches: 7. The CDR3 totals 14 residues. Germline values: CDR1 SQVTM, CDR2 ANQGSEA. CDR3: CSVAPGQPYNEQFF. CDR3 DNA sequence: TGCAGCGTTGCCCCGGGACAGCCATACAATGAGCAGTTCTTC.

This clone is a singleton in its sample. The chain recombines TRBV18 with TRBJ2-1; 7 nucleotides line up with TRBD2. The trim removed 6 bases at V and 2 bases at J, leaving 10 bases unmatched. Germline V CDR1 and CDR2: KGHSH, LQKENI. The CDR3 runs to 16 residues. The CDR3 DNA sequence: TGTGCCAGCTCCCTCGCTCGGGGGACTACCTACAATGAGCAGTTCTTC. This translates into CASSLARGTTYNEQFF. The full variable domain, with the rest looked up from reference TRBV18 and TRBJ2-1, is NAGVMQNPRHLVRRRGQEARLRCSPMKGHSHVYWYRQLPEEGLKFMVYLQKENIIDESGMPKERFSAEFPKEGPSILRIQQVVRGDSAAYFCASSLARGTTYNEQFFGPGTRLTVL.

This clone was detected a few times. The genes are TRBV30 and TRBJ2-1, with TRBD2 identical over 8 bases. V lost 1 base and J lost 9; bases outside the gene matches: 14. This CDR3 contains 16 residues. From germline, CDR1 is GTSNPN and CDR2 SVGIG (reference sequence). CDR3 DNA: TGTGCCTGGAGTGGAGGAGGAGCGGGAGTTGGGGGTGAGCAGTTCTTC. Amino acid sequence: CAWSGGGAGVGGEQFF.

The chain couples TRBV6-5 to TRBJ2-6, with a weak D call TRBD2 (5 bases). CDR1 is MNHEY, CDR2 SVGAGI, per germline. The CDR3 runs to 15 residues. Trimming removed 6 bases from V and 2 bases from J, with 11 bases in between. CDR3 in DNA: TGTGCCAGCAGAAACACCGGGGCTGGGGCCAACGTCCTGACTTTC. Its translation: CASRNTGAGANVLTF.

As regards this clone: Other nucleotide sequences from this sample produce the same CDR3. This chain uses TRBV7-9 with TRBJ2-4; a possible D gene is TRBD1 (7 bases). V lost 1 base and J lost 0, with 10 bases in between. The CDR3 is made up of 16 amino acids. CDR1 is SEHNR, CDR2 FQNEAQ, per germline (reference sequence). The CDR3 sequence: CASSLGQGLAKNIQYF. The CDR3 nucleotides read TGTGCCAGCAGCTTAGGACAGGGACTAGCCAAAAACATTCAGTACTTC.

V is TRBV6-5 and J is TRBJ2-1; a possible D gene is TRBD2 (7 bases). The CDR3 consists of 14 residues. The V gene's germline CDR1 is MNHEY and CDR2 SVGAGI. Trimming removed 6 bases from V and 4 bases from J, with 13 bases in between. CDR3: CASRGGTMYNEQFF. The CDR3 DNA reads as TGTGCCAGCAGGGGGGGGACAATGTACAATGAGCAGTTCTTC.

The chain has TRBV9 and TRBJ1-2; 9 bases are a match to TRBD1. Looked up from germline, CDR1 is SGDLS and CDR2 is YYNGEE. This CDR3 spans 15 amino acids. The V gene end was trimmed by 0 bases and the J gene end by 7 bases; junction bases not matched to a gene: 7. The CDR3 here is CASSVDVDRGFGYTF. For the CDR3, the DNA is TGTGCCAGCAGCGTAGATGTGGACAGGGGTTTTGGCTACACCTTC. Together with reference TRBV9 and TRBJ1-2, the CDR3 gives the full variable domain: DSGVTQTPKHLITATGQRVTLRCSPRSGDLSVYWYQQSLDQGLQFLIQYYNGEERAKGNILERFSAQQFPDLHSELNLSSLELGDSALYFCASSVDVDRGFGYTFGSGTRLTVV.

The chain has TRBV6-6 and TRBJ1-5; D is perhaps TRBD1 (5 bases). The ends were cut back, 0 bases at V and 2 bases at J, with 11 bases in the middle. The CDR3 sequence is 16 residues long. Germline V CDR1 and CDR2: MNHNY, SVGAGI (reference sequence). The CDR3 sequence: CASSYSTGGGNQPQHF. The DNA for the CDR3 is TGTGCCAGCAGTTACTCGACTGGGGGGGGCAATCAGCCCCAGCATTTT.

This chain's CDR3 is CASSLATGEWETQYF. The CDR3 coding sequence is TGCGCCAGCAGCTTGGCTACGGGGGAATGGGAGACCCAGTACTTC. This chain links TRBV5-1 with TRBJ2-5, with a possible D match to TRBD2 (6 bases). CDR1 is SGHRS, CDR2 YFSETQ, per germline. V lost 0 bases, J lost 5 bases, and 14 bases lay in between. The length of the CDR3 is 15 residues.

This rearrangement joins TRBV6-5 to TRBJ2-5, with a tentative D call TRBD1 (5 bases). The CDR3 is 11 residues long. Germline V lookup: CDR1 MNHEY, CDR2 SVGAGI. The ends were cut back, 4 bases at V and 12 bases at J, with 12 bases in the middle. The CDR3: CASSSGHAEYF. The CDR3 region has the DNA TGTGCCAGCAGTTCCGGACACGCCGAGTACTTC.

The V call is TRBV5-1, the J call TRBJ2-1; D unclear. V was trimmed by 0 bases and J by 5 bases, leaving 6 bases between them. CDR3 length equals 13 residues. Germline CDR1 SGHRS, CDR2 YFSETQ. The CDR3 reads CASSLELDNEQFF. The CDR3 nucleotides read TGCGCCAGCAGCTTGGAGCTGGACAATGAGCAGTTCTTC.

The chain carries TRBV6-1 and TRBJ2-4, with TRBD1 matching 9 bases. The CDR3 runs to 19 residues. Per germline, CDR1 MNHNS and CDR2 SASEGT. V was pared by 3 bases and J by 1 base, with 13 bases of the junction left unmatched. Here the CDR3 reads CASSDRTSGTGSAKNIQYF. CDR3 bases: TGTGCCAGCAGTGATCGAACTTCCGGGACAGGGTCGGCCAAAAACATTCAGTACTTC.

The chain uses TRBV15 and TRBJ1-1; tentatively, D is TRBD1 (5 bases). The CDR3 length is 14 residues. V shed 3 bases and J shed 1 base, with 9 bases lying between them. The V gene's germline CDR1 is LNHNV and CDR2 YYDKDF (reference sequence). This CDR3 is CATSRRQGNTEAFF. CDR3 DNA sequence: TGTGCCACCAGCAGGCGTCAGGGGAACACTGAAGCTTTCTTT.

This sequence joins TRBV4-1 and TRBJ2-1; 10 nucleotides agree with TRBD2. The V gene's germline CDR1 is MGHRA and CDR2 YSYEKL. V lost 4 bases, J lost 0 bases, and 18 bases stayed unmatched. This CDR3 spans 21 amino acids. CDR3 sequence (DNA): TGCGCCAGCAGCCCCTCCCGTTTTAAGCCTAGCGGGGGCTCCTCCTACAATGAGCAGTTCTTC. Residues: CASSPSRFKPSGGSSYNEQFF.

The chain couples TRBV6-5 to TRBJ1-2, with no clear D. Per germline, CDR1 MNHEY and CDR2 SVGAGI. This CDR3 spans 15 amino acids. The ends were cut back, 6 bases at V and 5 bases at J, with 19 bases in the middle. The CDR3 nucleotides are TGTGCCAGCAGCCTTCTTCCCGGCGACACGTATGGCTACACCTTC. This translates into CASSLLPGDTYGYTF.

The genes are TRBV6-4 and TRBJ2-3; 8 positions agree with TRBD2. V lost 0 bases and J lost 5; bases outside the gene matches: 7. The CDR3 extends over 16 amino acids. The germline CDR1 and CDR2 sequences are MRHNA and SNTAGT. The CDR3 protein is CASSDSPSGSGDTQYF. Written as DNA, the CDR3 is TGTGCCAGCAGTGACTCGCCCAGCGGGAGCGGAGATACGCAGTATTTT.

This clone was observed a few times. The CDR3 DNA is TGTGCCAGCAGCGACGGTACTAGCTTTCAAGAGACCCAGTACTTC. Protein product: CASSDGTSFQETQYF. This chain links TRBV9 with TRBJ2-5; D is possibly TRBD2 (6 bases). The CDR3 loop spans 15 amino acids. Looked up from germline, CDR1 is SGDLS and CDR2 is YYNGEE. V lost 3 bases, J lost 2 bases, and 14 bases lay in between. The variable domain in full, with the rest retrieved from reference TRBV9 and TRBJ2-5, is DSGVTQTPKHLITATGQRVTLRCSPRSGDLSVYWYQQSLDQGLQFLIQYYNGEERAKGNILERFSAQQFPDLHSELNLSSLELGDSALYFCASSDGTSFQETQYFGPGTRLLVL.

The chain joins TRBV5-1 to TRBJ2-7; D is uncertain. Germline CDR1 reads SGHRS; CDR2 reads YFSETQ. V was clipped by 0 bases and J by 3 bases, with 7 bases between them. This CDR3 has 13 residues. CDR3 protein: CASSLAQNYEQYF. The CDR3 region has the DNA TGCGCCAGCAGCTTGGCCCAGAACTACGAGCAGTACTTC.

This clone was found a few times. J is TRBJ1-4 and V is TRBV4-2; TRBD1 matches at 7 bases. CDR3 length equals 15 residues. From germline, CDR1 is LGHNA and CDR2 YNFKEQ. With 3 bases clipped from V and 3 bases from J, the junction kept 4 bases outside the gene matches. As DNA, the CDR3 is TGTGCCAGCAGCCAGAAAGGGGGCCCTAATGAAAAACTGTTTTTT. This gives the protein CASSQKGGPNEKLFF.

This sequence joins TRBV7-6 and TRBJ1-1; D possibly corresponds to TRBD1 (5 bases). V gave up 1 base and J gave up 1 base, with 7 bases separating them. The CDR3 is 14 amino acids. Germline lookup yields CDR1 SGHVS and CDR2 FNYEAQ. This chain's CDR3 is CASSLGQGNTEAFF. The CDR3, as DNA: TGTGCCAGCAGCTTAGGTCAGGGGAACACTGAAGCTTTCTTT.

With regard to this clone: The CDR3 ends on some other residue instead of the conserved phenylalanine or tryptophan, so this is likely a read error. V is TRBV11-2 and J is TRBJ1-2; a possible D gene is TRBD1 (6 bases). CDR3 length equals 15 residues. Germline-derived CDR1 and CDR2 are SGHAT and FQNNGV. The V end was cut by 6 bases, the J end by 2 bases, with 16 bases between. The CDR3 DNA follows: TGTGCCAGCAGACACTACTCGGGGGGCAACTATGGCTACACCCTC. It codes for CASRHYSGGNYGYTL.

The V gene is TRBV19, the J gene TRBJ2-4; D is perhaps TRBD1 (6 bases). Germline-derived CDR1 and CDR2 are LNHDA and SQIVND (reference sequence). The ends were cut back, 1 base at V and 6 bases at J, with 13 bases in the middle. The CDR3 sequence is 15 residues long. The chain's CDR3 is CASSIGGRSTNIQYF. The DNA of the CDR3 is TGTGCCAGTAGTATAGGGGGGCGTAGTACAAACATTCAGTACTTC. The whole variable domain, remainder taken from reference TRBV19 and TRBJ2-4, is DGGITQSPKYLFRKEGQNVTLSCEQNLNHDAMYWYRQDPGQGLRLIYYSQIVNDFQKGDIAEGYSVSREKKESFPLTVTSAQKNPTAFYLCASSIGGRSTNIQYFGAGTRLSVL.

The CDR3 DNA follows: TGTGCCGCAAGCGGGACCCCCTACGAGCAGTACTTC. This sequence encodes CAASGTPYEQYF. J is TRBJ2-7 and V is TRBV2, with 7 nucleotides matching TRBD2. This CDR3 region has 12 residues. Losses at the gene ends were 11 bases for V and 2 bases for J; bases not matched to a gene: 6. CDR1 and CDR2 from the germline V gene are SNHLY and FYNNEI.